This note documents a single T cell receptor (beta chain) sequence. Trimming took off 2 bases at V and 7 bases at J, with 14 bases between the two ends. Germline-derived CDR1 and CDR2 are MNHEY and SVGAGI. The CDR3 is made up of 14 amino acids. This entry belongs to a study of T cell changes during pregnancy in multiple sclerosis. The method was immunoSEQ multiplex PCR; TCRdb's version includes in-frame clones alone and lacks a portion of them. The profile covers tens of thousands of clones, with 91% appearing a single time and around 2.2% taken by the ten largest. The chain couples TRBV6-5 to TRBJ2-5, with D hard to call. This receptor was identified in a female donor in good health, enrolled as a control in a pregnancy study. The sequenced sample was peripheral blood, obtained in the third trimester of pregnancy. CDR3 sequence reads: CASSYQLSVPTQYF. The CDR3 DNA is TGTGCCAGCAGTTACCAATTATCGGTCCCGACCCAGTACTTC.